One and the same sample provided the 17 T cell receptor beta chains below, sequenced in a study of T cells after yellow fever vaccination. TCRdb redid the calling of the 5' RACE reads with MiXCR, one entry per CDR3 protein. The table lists 25,000 to 30,000 distinct CDR3 sequences, 5.5% of them singletons. The material sequenced was PBMCs, either bulk or a sorted T-cell subset (CD4+, CD8+, memory, or dextramer-sorted; not recorded which), taken 15 days after the yellow fever booster vaccination. The receptor source for this set is a young man who received the YFV17D yellow fever vaccine.

Many counts were recorded for this clonotype. The rearrangement links TRBV30 to TRBJ2-1; D might be TRBD1 or TRBD2, each matching 5 bases. Trimming stripped 1 base from V and 8 bases from J, with 12 bases between. Germline V gene data show CDR1 as GTSNPN and CDR2 as SVGIG (reference sequence). The CDR3 spans 13 residues. The CDR3 DNA sequence: TGTGCCTGGAGTGGCCAGGGAGCCGATGAGCAGTTCTTC. Residues: CAWSGQGADEQFF.

This clonotype is medium-sized in the sample. The chain couples TRBV6-5 to TRBJ2-2; TRBD1 agrees at 9 bases. The CDR3 contains 14 residues. Germline CDR1 MNHEY, CDR2 SVGAGI. V shed 7 bases and J 3 bases; nucleotides not matched to a gene: 3. The CDR3 coding sequence is TGTGCCAGCACCTGGGACAGGGACACCGGGGAGCTGTTTTTT. It encodes CASTWDRDTGELFF.

This clonotype was picked up many times. The rearrangement links TRBV20-1 to TRBJ2-7, with TRBD2 matching over 12 bases. The germline CDR1 and CDR2 sequences are DFQATT and SNEGSKA (reference sequence). Germline trimming cut 6 bases from V and 3 bases from J; bases unmatched to any gene: 12. This CDR3 region has 16 residues. The CDR3 region is CSAPGLAGSVGYEQYF. The CDR3 nucleotides are TGCAGTGCCCCCGGACTAGCGGGGTCCGTGGGCTACGAGCAGTACTTC.

Many counts were recorded for this clonotype. The rearrangement joins TRBV30 to TRBJ1-1; D is uncertain. Per the germline V gene, CDR1 is GTSNPN and CDR2 is SVGIG (reference sequence). The CDR3 covers 11 residues. V was trimmed by 2 bases and J by 10 bases, leaving 11 bases between them. The DNA of the CDR3 is TGTGCCTGGAGTCGAAGGGATCGAGCTTTCTTT. Protein: CAWSRRDRAFF.

This clonotype was recorded at least ten times. CDR3 DNA sequence: TGCAGCGTTGTCGGCTTCGGCGGGAACGAGCAGTACTTC. Translating gives CSVVGFGGNEQYF. The chain uses TRBV29-1 and TRBJ2-7; possible D gene TRBD2, 6 bases. This CDR3 comprises 13 residues. Germline CDR1 is SQVTM and CDR2 is ANQGSEA. The germline V and J ends were trimmed by 4 bases and 5 bases, with 15 bases remaining between them.

This clonotype was detected many times. The rearrangement uses TRBV6-6 and TRBJ2-7; maybe TRBD1 (5 bases). Germline values: CDR1 MNHNY, CDR2 SVGAGI (reference sequence). The CDR3 has 13 amino acids. V was shortened by 5 bases and J by 6 bases, with 14 bases between the two germline ends. CDR3 loop: CASSDSRAAEQYF. The CDR3 coding sequence is TGTGCCAGCAGTGACAGTCGAGCCGCCGAGCAGTACTTC.

This clonotype appeared many times. This sequence joins TRBV20-1 and TRBJ2-1; TRBD1 matches 7 bases. The CDR3 runs 13 residues. Per germline, CDR1 DFQATT and CDR2 SNEGSKA (reference sequence). Trimming took 6 bases from V and 3 from J; bases not matched to a gene: 5. CDR3 amino acids: CSAAQGVYNEQFF. In DNA form, the CDR3 reads TGCAGTGCAGCGCAGGGGGTCTACAATGAGCAGTTCTTC.

Of note for this clonotype: A read error is possible here, since a much larger clone lies one base away. The V and J genes are TRBV7-2 and TRBJ2-3; TRBD2 is a possible D gene (5 bases). V lost 1 base and J lost 1, with 9 bases in between. From germline, CDR1 is SGHTA and CDR2 FQGNSA. The CDR3 covers 15 residues. In nucleotides, the CDR3 is TGTGCCAGCAGCTTAGAGGACTTCCGCACAGATACGCAGTATTTT. It translates to CASSLEDFRTDTQYF.

Many counts were recorded for this clonotype. This rearrangement joins TRBV5-8 to TRBJ2-4, with D possibly being TRBD1 (5 bases). The germline V gene encodes CDR1 SGHTS and CDR2 YDEGEE. The CDR3 spans 14 residues. Trimming took 1 base from V and 12 from J, leaving 17 bases between them. The chain's CDR3 is CASSLFIGAEDQYF. CDR3 sequence (DNA): TGTGCCAGCAGCTTGTTTATAGGGGCCGAGGATCAGTACTTC.

This clonotype was recorded many times. The gene calls are TRBV3-1 and TRBJ2-7, with TRBD2 identical over 12 bases. The germline V gene encodes CDR1 LGHDT and CDR2 YNNKEL (reference sequence). V shed 4 bases, J shed 7 bases, and the junction held 14 bases outside the gene matches. This CDR3 has 17 residues. The CDR3 sequence is CASSPLPSSGRAGEQYF. The CDR3 coding sequence is TGTGCCAGCAGCCCCCTGCCATCTAGCGGGAGGGCGGGAGAGCAGTACTTC.

This clonotype has a count of ten or more. The chain is built from TRBV7-2 and TRBJ2-7; no reliable D call. In germline, CDR1 is SGHTA, CDR2 FQGNSA. Deletions cut 6 bases from V and 6 bases from J, with 12 bases between. This CDR3 comprises 12 residues. The DNA of the CDR3 is TGTGCCAGCAGACTATCGGACGTCGAGCAGTACTTC. Protein product: CASRLSDVEQYF.

This clonotype was found many times. This chain uses TRBV7-2 with TRBJ2-5, with D hard to call. Trimming shortened V by 5 bases and J by 5 bases, and 9 bases separated the two germline ends. CDR1 SGHTA and CDR2 FQGNSA come from the germline V gene. This CDR3 spans 12 amino acids. CDR3 nucleotides: TGTGCCAGCAGCCTATCATCGGAGACCCAGTACTTC. This gives the protein CASSLSSETQYF.

The table lists this clonotype with many counts. The chain employs TRBV28 and TRBJ1-2, with unresolved D. V was pared by 5 bases and J by 0 bases, with 10 bases between. The CDR3 is made up of 14 amino acids. Looked up from germline, CDR1 is MDHEN and CDR2 is SYDVKM. The CDR3 protein is CASSSAVPNYGYTF. The CDR3 nucleotides read TGTGCCAGCAGTAGCGCAGTTCCTAACTATGGCTACACCTTC.

This clonotype was counted many times. The chain joins TRBV7-2 to TRBJ2-1, with a tentative D call TRBD1 (5 bases). Germline V CDR1 and CDR2: SGHTA, FQGNSA. The CDR3 runs 16 residues. Trimming took 3 bases from V and 4 from J, leaving 16 bases between them. The CDR3 loop is CASSFRPMQGYNEQFF. CDR3 nucleotides: TGTGCCAGCAGCTTCCGGCCGATGCAGGGTTACAATGAGCAGTTCTTC.

This clonotype was counted many times. This chain links TRBV5-1 with TRBJ1-5; TRBD1 agrees at 7 bases. The J segment lost 1 base and the V segment lost 0 bases, leaving 4 bases of the junction unmatched. Germline CDR1 SGHRS, CDR2 YFSETQ. This CDR3 contains 16 residues. This CDR3 is CASSLGQGGSNQPQHF. In nucleotides, the CDR3 is TGCGCCAGCAGCTTGGGACAGGGAGGGAGCAATCAGCCCCAGCATTTT.

This clonotype came up many times. CDR3 bases: TGCAGTGCTCAAGGGAATTACGAGCAGTACTTC. Residues: CSAQGNYEQYF. The chain carries TRBV20-1 and TRBJ2-7; D not resolved. The CDR3 is 11 amino acids. V gave up 5 bases and J gave up 4 bases, with 9 bases separating them. Germline-derived CDR1 and CDR2 are DFQATT and SNEGSKA (reference sequence).

The chain is built from TRBV5-1 and TRBJ2-6; 9 bases are shared with TRBD1. The CDR3 sequence is 19 residues long. J lost 2 bases, V lost 4 bases, and 13 bases had no gene match. Germline loops: CDR1 SGHRS, CDR2 YFSETQ. CDR3 sequence reads: CASSVEAGTGRPGANVLTF. The CDR3 nucleotides are TGCGCCAGCAGCGTAGAAGCCGGGACAGGGAGACCTGGGGCCAACGTCCTGACTTTC.